Sequencing of this T cell receptor beta chain was carried out in a study of monozygotic twins with inflammatory bowel disease. Findings and caveats of the study: The data gave no support to a single strong IBD-associated signal or clonotype.

Whole blood, unsorted for T cells, was the source of total RNA. The CDR3 contains 16 residues. Germline V gene lookup returns CDR1 SGDLS and CDR2 YYNGEE. From the 5' RACE reads, TCRdb lists one entry per CDR3 protein and no DNA. The sample is made up of about 380,000 distinct CDR3 sequences, and the top ten hold around 2.6% of it. Points on this clonotype: The antigen remains undetermined.

V usage is TRBV9 and J usage is TRBJ1-2; TCRdb's D gene call, TRBD1, goes unchecked for lack of DNA. The clonotype was recovered from a human donor with ulcerative colitis or Crohn's disease, or a healthy co-twin of an affected twin (not recorded which). Material for sequencing was blood. CDR3 sequence reads: CASSPVPLGQVYGYTF.